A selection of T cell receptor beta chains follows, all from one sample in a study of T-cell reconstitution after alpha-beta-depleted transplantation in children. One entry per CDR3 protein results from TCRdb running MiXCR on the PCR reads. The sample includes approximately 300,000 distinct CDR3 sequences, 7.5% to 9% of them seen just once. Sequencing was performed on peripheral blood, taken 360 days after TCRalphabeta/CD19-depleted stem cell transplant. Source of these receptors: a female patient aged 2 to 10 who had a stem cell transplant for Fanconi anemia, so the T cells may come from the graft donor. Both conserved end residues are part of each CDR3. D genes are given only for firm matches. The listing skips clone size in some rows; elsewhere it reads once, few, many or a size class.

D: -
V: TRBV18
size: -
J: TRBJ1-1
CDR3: CASSPGVTGTEAFF
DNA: TGTGCCAGCTCACCAGGGGTGACGGGCACTGAAGCTTTCTTT

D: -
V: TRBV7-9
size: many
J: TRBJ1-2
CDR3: CASSFLSGSYGYTF
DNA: TGTGCCAGCAGCTTCCTATCAGGTTCCTATGGCTACACCTTC

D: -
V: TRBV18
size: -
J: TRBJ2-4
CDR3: CASSLTPWTGLLAKNIQYF
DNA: TGTGCCAGCTCACTGACTCCCTGGACTGGGCTTCTAGCCAAAAACATTCAGTACTTC

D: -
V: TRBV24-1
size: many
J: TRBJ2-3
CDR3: CATSDLLDSTTDTQYF
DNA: TGTGCCACCAGTGATTTGCTGGACTCGACCACAGATACGCAGTATTTT

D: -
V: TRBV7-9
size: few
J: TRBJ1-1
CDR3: CASSPTSPPSLLGAFF
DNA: TGTGCCAGCAGTCCGACCTCCCCCCCATCACTTTTGGGGGCTTTCTTT

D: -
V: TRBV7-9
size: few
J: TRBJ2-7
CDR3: CASSLDLNLFSSYEQYF
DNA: TGTGCCAGCAGCTTAGACCTAAACTTATTTAGCTCCTACGAGCAGTACTTC

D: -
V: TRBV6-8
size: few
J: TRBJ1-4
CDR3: CASSYLVLGEAQFEKLFF
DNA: TGTGCCAGCAGTTACCTCGTTTTGGGGGAGGCGCAATTTGAAAAACTGTTTTTT

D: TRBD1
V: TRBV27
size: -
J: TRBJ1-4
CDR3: CASSSWTGRNGEKLFF
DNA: TGTGCCAGCAGTTCCTGGACAGGGAGGAACGGTGAAAAACTGTTTTTT

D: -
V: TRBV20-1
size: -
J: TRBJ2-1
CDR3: CSASTRWVNEQFF
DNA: TGCAGTGCTAGCACCAGGTGGGTGAATGAGCAGTTCTTC

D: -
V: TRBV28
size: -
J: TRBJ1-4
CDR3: CASSLWEVREKLFF
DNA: TGTGCCAGCAGTTTATGGGAAGTTAGGGAAAAACTGTTTTTT

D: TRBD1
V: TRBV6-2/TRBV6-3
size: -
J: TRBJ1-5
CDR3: CASSYLLDRGGNQPQHF
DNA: TGTGCCAGCAGTTACCTTCTCGACAGGGGCGGTAATCAGCCCCAGCATTTT

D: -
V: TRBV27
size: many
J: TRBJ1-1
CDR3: CASSLQGVNTEAFF
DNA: TGTGCCAGCAGTTTACAGGGAGTGAACACTGAAGCTTTCTTT

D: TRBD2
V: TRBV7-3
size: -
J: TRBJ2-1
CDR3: CASSRGGQIDEQFF
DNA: TGTGCCAGCAGCCGCGGGGGGCAGATCGATGAGCAGTTCTTC

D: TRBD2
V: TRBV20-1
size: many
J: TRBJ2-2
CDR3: CSARLAGGRYTGELFF
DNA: TGCAGTGCTAGACTAGCGGGGGGCCGGTACACCGGGGAGCTGTTTTTT

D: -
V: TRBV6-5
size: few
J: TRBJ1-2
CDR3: CASSYFLKGAGYGYTF
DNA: TGTGCCAGCAGTTATTTCTTAAAAGGGGCAGGTTATGGCTACACCTTC

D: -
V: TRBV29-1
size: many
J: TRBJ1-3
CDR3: CSVVVGTAFGNTIYF
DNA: TGCAGCGTTGTTGTCGGGACCGCCTTTGGAAACACCATATATTTT

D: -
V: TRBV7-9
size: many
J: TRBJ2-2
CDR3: CASSLQVPGELFF
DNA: TGTGCCAGCAGCTTACAGGTGCCCGGGGAGCTGTTTTTT

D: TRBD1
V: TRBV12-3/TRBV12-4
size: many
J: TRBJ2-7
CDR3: CASSFGMGTGAGYEQYF
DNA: TGTGCCAGCAGTTTTGGCATGGGGACAGGGGCGGGCTACGAGCAGTACTTC

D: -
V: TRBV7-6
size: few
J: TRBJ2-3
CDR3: CASSPVPGPDTDTQYF
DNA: TGTGCCAGCAGCCCAGTCCCGGGGCCGGATACAGATACGCAGTATTTT

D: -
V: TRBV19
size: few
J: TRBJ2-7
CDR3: CASVGPVSYEQYF
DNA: TGTGCCAGTGTTGGTCCAGTTTCCTACGAGCAGTACTTC

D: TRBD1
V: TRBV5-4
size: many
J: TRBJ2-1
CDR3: CASSLAGTGPSSYNEQFF
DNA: TGTGCCAGCAGCTTGGCGGGGACAGGCCCGAGCTCCTACAATGAGCAGTTCTTC

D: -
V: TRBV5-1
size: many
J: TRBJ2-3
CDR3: CASSDYIPDTQYF
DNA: TGCGCCAGCAGCGACTACATCCCAGATACGCAGTATTTT

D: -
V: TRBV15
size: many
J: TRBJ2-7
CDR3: CATSRDYYEQYF
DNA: TGTGCCACCAGCAGAGATTACTACGAGCAGTACTTC

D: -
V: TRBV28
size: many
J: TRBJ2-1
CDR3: CASSSWGASGSNEQFF
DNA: TGTGCCAGCAGTTCATGGGGGGCATCAGGGTCCAATGAGCAGTTCTTC

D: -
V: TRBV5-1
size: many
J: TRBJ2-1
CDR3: CASSLEGTGPEQFF
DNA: TGCGCCAGCAGCTTGGAGGGCACAGGGCCTGAGCAGTTCTTC

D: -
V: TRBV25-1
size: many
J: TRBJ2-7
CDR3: CASIDRITYLTQYF
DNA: TGTGCCAGCATCGACAGAATAACTTATCTCACGCAGTACTTC

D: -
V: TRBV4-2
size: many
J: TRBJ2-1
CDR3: CASSLSPGGEQFF
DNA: TGTGCCAGCAGCCTTTCCCCTGGGGGTGAGCAGTTCTTC

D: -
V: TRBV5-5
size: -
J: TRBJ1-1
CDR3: CASLLAGAWGNTEAFF
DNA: TGTGCCAGCCTTCTAGCGGGGGCGTGGGGGAACACTGAAGCTTTCTTT

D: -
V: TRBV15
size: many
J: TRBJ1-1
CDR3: CATSRTGVHMNTEAFF
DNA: TGTGCCACCAGCAGAACGGGCGTTCATATGAACACTGAAGCTTTCTTT

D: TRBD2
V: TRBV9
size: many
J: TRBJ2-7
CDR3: CASSPQTSRSYEQYF
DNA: TGTGCCAGCAGCCCGCAGACTAGCAGGTCCTACGAGCAGTACTTC

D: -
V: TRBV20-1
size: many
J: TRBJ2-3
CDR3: CSARDFRASTDTQYF
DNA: TGCAGTGCTAGAGATTTCCGGGCTAGCACAGATACGCAGTATTTT

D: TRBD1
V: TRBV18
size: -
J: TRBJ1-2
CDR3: CASSADRATRYGYTF
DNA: TGTGCCAGCTCAGCCGACAGGGCTACCCGCTATGGCTACACCTTC

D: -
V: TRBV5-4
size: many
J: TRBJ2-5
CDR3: CASSLFGLGETQYF
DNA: TGTGCCAGCAGCTTGTTCGGATTGGGAGAGACCCAGTACTTC

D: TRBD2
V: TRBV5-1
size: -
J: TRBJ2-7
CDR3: CASSYLSGDFSYEHYF
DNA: TGCGCCAGCAGCTACTTAAGCGGGGATTTCTCCTACGAGCATTACTTC

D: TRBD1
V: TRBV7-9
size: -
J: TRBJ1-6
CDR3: CASSDRGANSPLHF
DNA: TGTGCCAGCTCTGACAGGGGAGCTAATTCACCCCTCCACTTT

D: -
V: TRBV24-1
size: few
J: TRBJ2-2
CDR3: CATSGLTGELFF
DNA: TGTGCCACCAGTGGGCTTACCGGGGAGCTGTTTTTT

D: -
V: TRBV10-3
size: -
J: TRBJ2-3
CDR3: CAIRRSLTDTQYF
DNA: TGTGCCATCAGGAGGTCACTCACAGATACGCAGTATTTT

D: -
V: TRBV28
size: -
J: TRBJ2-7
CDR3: CASRGPQDYSYEQYF
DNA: TGTGCCAGCAGGGGCCCCCAGGATTACTCCTACGAGCAGTACTTC

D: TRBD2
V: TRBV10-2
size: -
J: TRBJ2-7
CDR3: CASSFSGVPSYEQYF
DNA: TGCGCCAGCAGTTTTAGCGGGGTACCCTCCTACGAGCAGTACTTC

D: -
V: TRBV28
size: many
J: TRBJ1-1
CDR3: CASSLFRGVDTEAFF
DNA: TGTGCCAGCAGTTTATTCCGGGGAGTGGACACTGAAGCTTTCTTT

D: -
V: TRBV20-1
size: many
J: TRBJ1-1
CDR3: CSARDQVGGEAFF
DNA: TGCAGTGCTAGAGATCAGGTTGGGGGTGAAGCTTTCTTT

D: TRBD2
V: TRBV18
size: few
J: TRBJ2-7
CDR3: CASSPPTGGTYEQYF
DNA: TGTGCCAGCTCACCACCGACGGGGGGGACCTACGAGCAGTACTTC